The rows below give T cell receptor beta chains drawn from one sample of a study of monozygotic twins with inflammatory bowel disease. From its re-call of the 5' RACE reads, TCRdb lists each CDR3 protein once, without DNA. The repertoire table contains around 190,000 distinct CDR3 sequences. Sequenced sample: blood. Source of these receptors: a human donor with ulcerative colitis or Crohn's disease, or a healthy co-twin of an affected twin (not recorded which). Each CDR3 is given with its conserved first and last residue. Fields, in order: V gene, J gene, CDR3 protein.

v_call: TRBV29-1
j_call: TRBJ1-4
cdr3_aa: CSVRDRASTNEKLFF

v_call: TRBV11-2
j_call: TRBJ2-5
cdr3_aa: CASSLGRGGGRWGETQYF

v_call: TRBV3-1
j_call: TRBJ1-1
cdr3_aa: CASTLDRGNTEAFF

v_call: TRBV20-1
j_call: TRBJ2-5
cdr3_aa: CSARAQAGGQETQYF

v_call: TRBV9
j_call: TRBJ2-2
cdr3_aa: CASSAPSGGYTNTGELFF

v_call: TRBV18
j_call: TRBJ1-5
cdr3_aa: CASSLRQQDQPQHF

v_call: TRBV7-2
j_call: TRBJ2-5
cdr3_aa: CASSLEAGGQETQYF

v_call: TRBV20-1
j_call: TRBJ1-2
cdr3_aa: CSARDDGNGQGYTF

v_call: TRBV3-1
j_call: TRBJ2-2
cdr3_aa: CASSHKKSSWTGELFF

v_call: TRBV10-3
j_call: TRBJ1-1
cdr3_aa: CAISASTDREAFF

v_call: TRBV7-9
j_call: TRBJ2-1
cdr3_aa: CASRPLAGVWNEQFF